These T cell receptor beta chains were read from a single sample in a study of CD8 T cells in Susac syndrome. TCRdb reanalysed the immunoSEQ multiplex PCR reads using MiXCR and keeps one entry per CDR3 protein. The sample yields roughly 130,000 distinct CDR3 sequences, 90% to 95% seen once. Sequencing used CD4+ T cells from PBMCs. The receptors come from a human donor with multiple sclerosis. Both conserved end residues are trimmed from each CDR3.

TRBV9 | ASSVGETGGYGYT
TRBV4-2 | ASSREFAGTPMAKNIQY
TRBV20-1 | SAAGTGYTEAF
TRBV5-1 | ASSLALPDRSYNEQF
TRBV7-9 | ASSLGSGGEQY
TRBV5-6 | ASSLAGPPGYEQY
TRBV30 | AWGMGVHGYT
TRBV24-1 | ATSDPGTPYNEQF
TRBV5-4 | ASSSEPQRAKNIQY
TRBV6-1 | ASSRRTSGNNEQF
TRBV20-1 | SASSRGFIYGYT
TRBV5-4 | ASSPQGNRAANEKLF
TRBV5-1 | ASSLAGPGSPQH
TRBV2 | ASRATSGTVAGELF
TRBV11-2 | ASGAGLPYEQY
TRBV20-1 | SAEVGATGELF
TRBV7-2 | ASSFSGGVSTGELF
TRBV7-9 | ASSLGQGNTIY
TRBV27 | ASSLRDGYEQY
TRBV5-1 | ASSSTGVGAKNIQY
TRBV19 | ASSIDLYTGELF
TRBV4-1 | ASSQDRGGSTEAF
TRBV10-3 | ASRDRRPNTGELF
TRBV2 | ASSGLWQGGSYEQY
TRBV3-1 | ASSQQPGGILY
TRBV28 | ASSLAGRATQY
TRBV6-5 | ASSYTRQGNYGYT
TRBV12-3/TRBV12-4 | ASSDQENTEAF
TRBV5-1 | ASSSPGGGRGSEQY
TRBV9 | ASSALRGQAEAF
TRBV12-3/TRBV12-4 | ASRSSLDRGYVSTEAF
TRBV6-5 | ASSSAGRQETQY
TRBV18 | ASSPPVGSGYGYT
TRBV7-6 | ASSLSPSKGTYNEQF
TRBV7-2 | ASSSFLGTGSYEQY
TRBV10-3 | AISVNRDRGLGTQY
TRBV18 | ASSLGLRTQY
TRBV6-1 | ASSADGRGGEQY
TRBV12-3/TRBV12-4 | ASSYQTGAHNQPQH
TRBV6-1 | ASSLGQGVGRDDTQY
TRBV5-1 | ASSLLTGGHTEAF